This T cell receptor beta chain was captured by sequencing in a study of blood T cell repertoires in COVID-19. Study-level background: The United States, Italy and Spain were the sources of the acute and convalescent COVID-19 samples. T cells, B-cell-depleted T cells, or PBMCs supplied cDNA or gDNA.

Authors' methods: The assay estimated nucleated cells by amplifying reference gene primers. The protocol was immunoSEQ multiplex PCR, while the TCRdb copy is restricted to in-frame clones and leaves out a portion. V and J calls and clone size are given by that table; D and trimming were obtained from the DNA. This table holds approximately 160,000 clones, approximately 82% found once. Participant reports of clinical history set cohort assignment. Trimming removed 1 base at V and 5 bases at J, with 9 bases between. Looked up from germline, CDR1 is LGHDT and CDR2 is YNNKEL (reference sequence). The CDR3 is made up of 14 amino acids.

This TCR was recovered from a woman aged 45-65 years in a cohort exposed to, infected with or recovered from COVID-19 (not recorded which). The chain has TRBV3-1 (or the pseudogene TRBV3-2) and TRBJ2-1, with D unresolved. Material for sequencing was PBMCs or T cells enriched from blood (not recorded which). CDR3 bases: TGTGCCAGCAGCCAAGTACTTCTTGACAATGAGCAGTTCTTC. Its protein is CASSQVLLDNEQFF.